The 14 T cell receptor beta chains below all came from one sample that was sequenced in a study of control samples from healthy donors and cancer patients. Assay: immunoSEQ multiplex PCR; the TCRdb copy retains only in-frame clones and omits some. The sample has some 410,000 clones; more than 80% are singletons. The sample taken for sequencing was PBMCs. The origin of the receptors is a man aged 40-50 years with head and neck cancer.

The CDR3 is CSVEGEGTDSYGYTF. CDR3 in DNA: TGCAGCGTTGAGGGTGAGGGGACAGACAGTTATGGCTACACCTTC. The rearrangement joins TRBV29-1 to TRBJ1-2, with 7 positions matching TRBD1. Germline V gene data show CDR1 as SQVTM and CDR2 as ANQGSEA. CDR3 length: 15 residues. J gave up 5 bases and V 3 bases, and 12 bases lay outside the gene matches.

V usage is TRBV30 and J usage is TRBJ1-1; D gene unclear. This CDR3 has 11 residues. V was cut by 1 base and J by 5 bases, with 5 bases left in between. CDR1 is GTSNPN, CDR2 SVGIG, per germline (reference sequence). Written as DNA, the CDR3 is TGTGCCTGGAGTGGGTTGACTGAAGCTTTCTTT. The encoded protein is CAWSGLTEAFF.

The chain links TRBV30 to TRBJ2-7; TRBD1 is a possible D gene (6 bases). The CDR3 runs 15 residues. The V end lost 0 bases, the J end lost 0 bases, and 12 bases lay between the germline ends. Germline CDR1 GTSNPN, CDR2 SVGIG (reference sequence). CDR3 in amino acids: CAWSVVRGLSYEQYF. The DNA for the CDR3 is TGTGCCTGGAGTGTTGTCAGGGGTCTCTCCTACGAGCAGTACTTC.

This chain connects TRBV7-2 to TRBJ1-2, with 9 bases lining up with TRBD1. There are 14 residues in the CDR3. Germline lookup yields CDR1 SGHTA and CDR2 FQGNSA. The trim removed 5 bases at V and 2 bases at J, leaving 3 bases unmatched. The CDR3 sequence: CASSPTGGNYGYTF. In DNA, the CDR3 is TGTGCCAGCAGCCCGACAGGGGGAAACTATGGCTACACCTTC.

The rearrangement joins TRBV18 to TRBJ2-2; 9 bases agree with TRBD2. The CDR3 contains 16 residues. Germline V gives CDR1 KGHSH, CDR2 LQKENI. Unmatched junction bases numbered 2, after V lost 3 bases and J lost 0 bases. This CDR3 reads CASSPRTSANTGELFF. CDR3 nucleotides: TGTGCCAGCTCACCCAGGACTAGCGCGAACACCGGGGAGCTGTTTTTT.

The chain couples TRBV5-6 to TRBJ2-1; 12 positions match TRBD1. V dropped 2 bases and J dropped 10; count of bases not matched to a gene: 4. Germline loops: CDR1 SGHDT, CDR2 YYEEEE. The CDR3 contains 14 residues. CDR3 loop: CASSFGTGGSEQFF. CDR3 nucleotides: TGTGCCAGCAGCTTCGGGACAGGGGGCTCGGAGCAGTTCTTC.

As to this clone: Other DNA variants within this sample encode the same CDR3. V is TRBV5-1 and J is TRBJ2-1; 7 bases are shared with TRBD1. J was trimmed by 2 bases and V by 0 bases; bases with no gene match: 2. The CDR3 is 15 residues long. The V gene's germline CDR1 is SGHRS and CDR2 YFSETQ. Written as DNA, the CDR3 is TGCGCCAGCAGCTTGGAGCAGGGGGCCTACAATGAGCAGTTCTTC. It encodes CASSLEQGAYNEQFF.

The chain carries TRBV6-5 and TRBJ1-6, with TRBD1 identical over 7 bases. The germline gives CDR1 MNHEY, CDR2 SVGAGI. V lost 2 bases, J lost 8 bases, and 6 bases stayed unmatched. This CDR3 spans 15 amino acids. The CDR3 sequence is CASSYGQVTDSPLHF. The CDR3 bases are TGTGCCAGCAGTTACGGACAGGTGACTGATTCACCCCTCCACTTT.

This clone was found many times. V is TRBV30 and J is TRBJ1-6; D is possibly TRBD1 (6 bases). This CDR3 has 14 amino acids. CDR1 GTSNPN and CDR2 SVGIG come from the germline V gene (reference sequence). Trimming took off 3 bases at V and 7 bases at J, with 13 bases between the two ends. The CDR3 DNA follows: TGTGCCTGGAGCCGATTACAGGGCAATTCACCCCTCCACTTT. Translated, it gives CAWSRLQGNSPLHF.

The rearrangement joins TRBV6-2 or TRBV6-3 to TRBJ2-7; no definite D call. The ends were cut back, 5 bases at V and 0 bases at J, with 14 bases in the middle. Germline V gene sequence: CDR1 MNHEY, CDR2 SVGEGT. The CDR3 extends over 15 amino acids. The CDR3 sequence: CASSGERRTSYEQYF. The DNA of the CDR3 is TGTGCCAGCAGTGGCGAGCGTCGCACCTCCTACGAGCAGTACTTC.

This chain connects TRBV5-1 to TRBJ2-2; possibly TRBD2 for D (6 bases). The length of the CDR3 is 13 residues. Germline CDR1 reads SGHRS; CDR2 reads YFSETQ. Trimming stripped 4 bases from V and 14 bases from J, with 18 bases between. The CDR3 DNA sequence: TGCGCCAGCAGCACAGACCGGGGACTTGGACTGTTTTTT. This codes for CASSTDRGLGLFF.

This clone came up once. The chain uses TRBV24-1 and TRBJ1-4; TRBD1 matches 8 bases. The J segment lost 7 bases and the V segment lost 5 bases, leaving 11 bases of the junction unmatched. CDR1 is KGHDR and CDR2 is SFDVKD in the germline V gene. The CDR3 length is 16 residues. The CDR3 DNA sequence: TGTGCCACCAGTGCTGCTGCCGGGACAGGTGGTGAAAAACTGTTTTTT. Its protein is CATSAAAGTGGEKLFF.

The CDR3 here is CSVAPNTEAFF. The DNA of the CDR3 is TGCAGCGTTGCCCCGAACACTGAAGCTTTCTTT. J is TRBJ1-1 and V is TRBV29-1; D is unresolved. Germline CDR1 is SQVTM and CDR2 is ANQGSEA. Trimming left V 4 bases short and J 1 base short, with 4 bases between. The CDR3 extends over 11 amino acids.

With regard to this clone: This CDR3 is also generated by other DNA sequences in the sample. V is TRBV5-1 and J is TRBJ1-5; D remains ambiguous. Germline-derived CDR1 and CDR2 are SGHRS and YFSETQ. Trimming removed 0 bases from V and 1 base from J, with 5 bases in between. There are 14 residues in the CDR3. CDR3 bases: TGCGCCAGCAGCTTGGGCGGGAGCAATCAGCCCCAGCATTTT. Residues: CASSLGGSNQPQHF.